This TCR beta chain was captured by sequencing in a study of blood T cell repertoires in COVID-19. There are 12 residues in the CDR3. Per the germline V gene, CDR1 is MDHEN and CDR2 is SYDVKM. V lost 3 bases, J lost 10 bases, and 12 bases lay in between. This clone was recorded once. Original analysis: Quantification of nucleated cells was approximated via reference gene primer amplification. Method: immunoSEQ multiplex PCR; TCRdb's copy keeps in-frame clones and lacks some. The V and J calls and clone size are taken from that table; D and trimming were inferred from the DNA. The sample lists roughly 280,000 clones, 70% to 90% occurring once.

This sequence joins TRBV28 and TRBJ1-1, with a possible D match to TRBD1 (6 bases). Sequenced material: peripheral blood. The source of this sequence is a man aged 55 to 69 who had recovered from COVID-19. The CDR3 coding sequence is TGTGCCAGCAGTTTGTTGTCAGGGGCAGCTTTCTTT. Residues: CASSLLSGAAFF.